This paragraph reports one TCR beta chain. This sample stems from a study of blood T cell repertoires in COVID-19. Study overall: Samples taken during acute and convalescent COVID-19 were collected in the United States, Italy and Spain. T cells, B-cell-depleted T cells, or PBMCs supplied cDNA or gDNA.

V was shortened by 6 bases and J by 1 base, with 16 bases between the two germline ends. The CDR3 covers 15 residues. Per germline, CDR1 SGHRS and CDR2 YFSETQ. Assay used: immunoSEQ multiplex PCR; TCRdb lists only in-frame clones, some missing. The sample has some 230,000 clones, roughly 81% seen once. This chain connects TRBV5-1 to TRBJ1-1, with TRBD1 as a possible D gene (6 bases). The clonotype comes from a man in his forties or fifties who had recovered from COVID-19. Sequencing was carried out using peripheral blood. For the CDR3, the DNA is TGCGCCAGCAACCCCAAGGACAGACAGAACACTGAAGCTTTCTTT. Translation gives CASNPKDRQNTEAFF.